The 22 T cell receptor beta chains given below trace back to one sample, sequenced in a study of blood T cell repertoires in COVID-19. The method was immunoSEQ multiplex PCR; TCRdb's version includes in-frame clones alone and lacks a portion of them. The table includes approximately 190,000 clones, roughly 81% detected once. Sequences were obtained from peripheral blood. The receptors originated from a woman in her 70s with active or convalescent COVID-19.

The chain uses TRBV27 and TRBJ2-7, with D possibly TRBD2 on 5 matching bases. Trimming removed 7 bases at V and 6 bases at J, with 13 bases between. In germline, CDR1 is MNHEY, CDR2 SMNVEV (reference sequence). CDR3 length: 12 amino acids. In nucleotides, the CDR3 is TGTGCCAGCATCCCCTCTGGAGGCGAGCAGTACTTC. Translation: CASIPSGGEQYF.

The rearrangement joins TRBV18 to TRBJ2-1; a weak D match, TRBD2 (6 bases). Looked up from germline, CDR1 is KGHSH and CDR2 is LQKENI. Trimming shortened V by 2 bases and J by 7 bases, and 18 bases separated the two germline ends. CDR3 size: 16 residues. CDR3 DNA sequence: TGTGCCAGCTCACCAAGAGAGACCCCGGCGGGGAATGAGCAGTTCTTC. It yields the protein CASSPRETPAGNEQFF.

V gene TRBV5-5 combines with J gene TRBJ2-5, with 8 bases aligning to TRBD2. CDR1 is SGHKS and CDR2 is YYEKEE in the germline V gene (reference sequence). The CDR3 runs to 16 residues. V lost 1 base to trimming and J lost 1 base; unmatched junction nucleotides: 6. CDR3 nucleotides: TGTGCCAGCAGCTTGAAGATAGCGGGGCTCCAAGAGACCCAGTACTTC. It is translated as CASSLKIAGLQETQYF.

The chain carries TRBV4-2 and TRBJ1-5; 7 nucleotides match TRBD1. This CDR3 has 18 amino acids. Germline values: CDR1 LGHNA, CDR2 YNFKEQ. J gave up 0 bases and V 1 base, and 9 bases lay outside the gene matches. CDR3 loop: CASSQGSGQTYSNQPQHF. The CDR3 DNA is TGTGCCAGCAGCCAAGGGTCGGGACAGACTTATAGCAATCAGCCCCAGCATTTT.

This CDR3 reads CAWSVPASGYTGELFF. The CDR3 nucleotides are TGTGCCTGGAGTGTACCGGCTAGCGGGTACACCGGGGAGCTGTTTTTT. This sequence joins TRBV30 and TRBJ2-2; 8 bases fit TRBD2. V dropped 0 bases and J dropped 3; count of bases not matched to a gene: 6. The germline gives CDR1 GTSNPN, CDR2 SVGIG (reference sequence). The CDR3 is 16 residues long.

The chain combines TRBV2 with TRBJ2-4, with D perhaps TRBD1 (6 bases). Trimming took 4 bases from V and 4 from J, leaving 11 bases between them. The CDR3 consists of 14 residues. Germline-derived CDR1 and CDR2 are SNHLY and FYNNEI. CDR3 coding DNA: TGTGCCAGCAGTGGGACCCAGGGGAAAAACATTCAGTACTTC. Residues: CASSGTQGKNIQYF.

The chain has TRBV29-1 and TRBJ2-5, with D tentatively TRBD2 (5 bases). Trimming left V 5 bases short and J 2 bases short, with 9 bases between. From germline, CDR1 is SQVTM and CDR2 ANQGSEA. This CDR3 comprises 12 residues. CDR3 nucleotides: TGCAGCGTTCGAGGGTCTCAAGAGACCCAGTACTTC. Protein product: CSVRGSQETQYF.

The chain's CDR3 is CASSVAGFGTEAFF. CDR3 coding DNA: TGTGCCAGCAGCGTAGCAGGGTTTGGCACTGAAGCTTTCTTT. This chain connects TRBV9 to TRBJ1-1; possible D gene TRBD1, 5 bases. The CDR3 has 14 amino acids. Germline loops: CDR1 SGDLS, CDR2 YYNGEE. V was trimmed by 0 bases and J by 4 bases, leaving 10 bases between them. Combining the CDR3 with reference TRBV9 and TRBJ1-1 gives the whole variable domain DSGVTQTPKHLITATGQRVTLRCSPRSGDLSVYWYQQSLDQGLQFLIQYYNGEERAKGNILERFSAQQFPDLHSELNLSSLELGDSALYFCASSVAGFGTEAFFGQGTRLTVV.

This chain uses TRBV30 with TRBJ2-6; 7 positions match TRBD2. The CDR3 has 17 amino acids. Germline V gives CDR1 GTSNPN, CDR2 SVGIG (reference sequence). V gave up 2 bases and J gave up 0 bases; unmatched junction bases: 7. The DNA of the CDR3 is TGTGCCTGGAGTTCCCGACGGGGGGTCTCTGGGGCCAACGTCCTGACTTTC. Encoded protein: CAWSSRRGVSGANVLTF.

The rearrangement links TRBV7-3 to TRBJ2-7; TRBD1 matches at 8 bases. J was trimmed by 6 bases and V by 5 bases; bases with no gene match: 3. The CDR3 consists of 12 residues. Per the germline V gene, CDR1 is SGHTA and CDR2 is FQGTGA. The CDR3 reads CASSPGQGEQYF. DNA of the CDR3: TGTGCCAGCAGCCCTGGACAGGGCGAGCAGTACTTC. Drawing the rest from reference TRBV7-3 and TRBJ2-7, the complete variable domain is GAGVSQTPSNKVTEKGKYVELRCDPISGHTALYWYRQSLGQGPEFLIYFQGTGAADDSGLPNDRFFAVRPEGSVSTLKIQRTERGDSAVYLCASSPGQGEQYFGPGTRLTVT.

This clone was counted a single time. This sequence joins TRBV3-1 (or the pseudogene TRBV3-2) and TRBJ1-2, with no clear D. CDR3 length: 12 residues. Germline loops: CDR1 LGHDT, CDR2 YNNKEL (reference sequence). V gave up 0 bases and J gave up 7 bases, with 6 bases separating them. Written as DNA, the CDR3 is TGTGCCAGCAGCCAAGATTTCGGTGGCTACACCTTC. Translating it yields CASSQDFGGYTF.

The chain recombines TRBV7-8 with TRBJ1-3; D is unclear. Germline loops: CDR1 SGHVS, CDR2 FQNEAQ. CDR3 length: 15 amino acids. Trimming cost V 5 bases and J 0 bases, with 11 bases left between them. The CDR3, as DNA: TGTGCCAGCAGCCCCCGCCGGTTCTCTGGAAACACCATATATTTT. This gives the protein CASSPRRFSGNTIYF.

The chain links TRBV30 to TRBJ2-3; 7 positions agree with TRBD2. V was clipped by 5 bases and J by 11 bases; unmatched bases: 13. This CDR3 region has 13 residues. Germline assignment: CDR1 GTSNPN and CDR2 SVGIG (reference sequence). The CDR3 is CAWGPPGGGKQYF. The CDR3 nucleotides are TGTGCCTGGGGGCCCCCGGGGGGAGGGAAGCAGTATTTT.

The chain employs TRBV7-3 and TRBJ2-3, with TRBD2 matching 7 bases. The V and J ends lost 9 bases and 4 bases, in that order; junction bases with no gene match: 10. The V gene's germline CDR1 is SGHTA and CDR2 FQGTGA. The CDR3 consists of 14 residues. The CDR3 DNA reads TGTGCCAGTAAGACCGGGAGGTCCTCAGATACGCAGTATTTT. This translates into CASKTGRSSDTQYF.

The chain carries TRBV5-1 and TRBJ2-3; 8 bases align to TRBD2. Germline values: CDR1 SGHRS, CDR2 YFSETQ. The J segment lost 2 bases and the V segment lost 2 bases, leaving 4 bases of the junction unmatched. This CDR3 is 15 amino acids long. The CDR3 region has the DNA TGCGCCAGCAGCTTAGGACTAGCTTCCACAGATACGCAGTATTTT. Protein: CASSLGLASTDTQYF.

The table lists this clone with a count of one. The chain's CDR3 is CASEGGSNEKLFF. The CDR3 DNA sequence: TGTGCCAGCGAAGGGGGCTCCAATGAAAAACTGTTTTTT. This rearrangement joins TRBV6-5 to TRBJ1-4; TRBD1 matches at 7 bases. The CDR3 length is 13 residues. V was clipped by 8 bases and J by 5 bases; unmatched bases: 5. Germline CDR1 MNHEY, CDR2 SVGAGI.

The rearrangement uses TRBV27 and TRBJ1-6, with 9 positions matching TRBD1. The CDR3 covers 15 residues. CDR1 and CDR2 (germline): MNHEY, SMNVEV (reference sequence). Trimming at V came to 7 bases and at J to 7 bases, leaving 8 bases not matched to a gene. This CDR3 is CASTLDRGGNSPLHF. The CDR3 DNA reads as TGTGCCAGCACCTTGGACAGGGGTGGGAATTCACCCCTCCACTTT.

V is TRBV24-1 and J is TRBJ2-1; 10 bases are a match to TRBD1. CDR1 is KGHDR, CDR2 SFDVKD, per germline. J was trimmed by 1 base and V by 4 bases; bases with no gene match: 3. The CDR3 sequence is 16 residues long. CDR3 protein: CATSDRTGGSYNEQFF. In DNA, the CDR3 is TGTGCCACCAGTGACCGGACAGGGGGTTCCTACAATGAGCAGTTCTTC.

The V and J genes are TRBV24-1 and TRBJ2-1; D might be TRBD1 (5 bases). V dropped 4 bases and J dropped 6 bases, with 15 bases sitting between them. Looked up from germline, CDR1 is KGHDR and CDR2 is SFDVKD. This CDR3 contains 15 residues. This CDR3 reads CATSDPRTSTNEQFF. As DNA, the CDR3 is TGTGCCACCAGTGACCCCCGGACATCAACCAATGAGCAGTTCTTC.

V usage is TRBV1 and J usage is TRBJ1-1; the table gives TRBD1 as D, unverified against the DNA. TRBV1 is assigned pseudogene status. CDR3 size: 15 residues. The CDR3 region has the DNA TGCACCAGCAGCCAAGTGGGACAGGTGAACACTGAAGCTTTCTTT. This sequence encodes CTSSQVGQVNTEAFF.

In this sample, this clone turned up a few times. The chain employs TRBV15 and TRBJ1-6; TRBD1 is a possible D gene (5 bases). The CDR3 consists of 13 residues. Germline CDR1 and CDR2: LNHNV and YYDKDF (reference sequence). V lost 5 bases and J lost 10, with 12 bases in between. CDR3 amino acids: CATSPRVGSPLHF. CDR3 in DNA: TGTGCCACCAGCCCCAGGGTTGGCTCACCCCTCCACTTT. Full variable domain (outside the CDR3, taken from reference TRBV15 and TRBJ1-6): DAMVIQNPRYQVTQFGKPVTLSCSQTLNHNVMYWYQQKSSQAPKLLFHYYDKDFNNEADTPDNFQSRRPNTSFCFLDIRSPGLGDTAMYLCATSPRVGSPLHFGNGTRLTVT.

The V and J genes are TRBV4-1 and TRBJ1-3; possibly TRBD1 for D (5 bases). V was cut by 3 bases and J by 0 bases, with 15 bases left in between. Germline CDR1 reads MGHRA; CDR2 reads YSYEKL. The CDR3 has 17 amino acids. CDR3 coding DNA: TGCGCCAGCAGCCACTCGACCGCAGGGTCCTCTGGAAACACCATATATTTT. Translating it yields CASSHSTAGSSGNTIYF.